A selection of T cell receptor beta chains follows, all from one sample in a study of blood T cell repertoires in COVID-19. Method: immunoSEQ multiplex PCR; TCRdb's copy keeps in-frame clones and lacks some. Altogether hundreds of thousands of clones are present, nearly 90% being singletons, with the ten largest covering 9% to 9.5%. Material: peripheral blood. The receptor source for this set is a man between 18 and 29 years old with active or convalescent COVID-19. Both conserved end residues are part of each CDR3. D genes are given only for firm matches. The size entry is marked missing in some rows and otherwise reads once, few, many or a size class.

d_gene	v_gene	abundance	j_gene	CDR3nt	CDR3aa
TRBD2	TRBV7-2	.	TRBJ2-1	TGTGCCAGCAGCCTACGGGGGCTAGCGGGGGGTTTCGATGAGCAGTTCTTC	CASSLRGLAGGFDEQFF
.	TRBV5-6	.	TRBJ1-2	TGTGCCAGCAGCAGCCAACTAGATCCCCTAGGCTACACCTTC	CASSSQLDPLGYTF
TRBD1	TRBV5-4	.	TRBJ1-2	TGTGCCAGCAGCTTAGGGGGCAGGGATGGCTACACCTTC	CASSLGGRDGYTF
.	TRBV12-3/TRBV12-4	.	TRBJ1-1	TGTGCCAGCAGTTGGGGCGGGAACACTGAAGCTTTCTTT	CASSWGGNTEAFF
TRBD1	TRBV20-1	.	TRBJ1-2	TGCAGTGCTGGGACAGACTATGGCTACACCTTC	CSAGTDYGYTF
TRBD1	TRBV19	few	TRBJ2-6	TGTGCCAGTAGTAGAGACAGGGGGCCGGGTGGGGCCAACGTCCTGACTTTC	CASSRDRGPGGANVLTF
.	TRBV5-6	.	TRBJ2-1	TGTGCCAGCAGCTTCCTGAGCAATGAGCAGTTCTTC	CASSFLSNEQFF
.	TRBV5-4	once	TRBJ2-1	TGTGCCAGCAGCCTAAATACGGGGGACGGTGAGCAGTTCTTC	CASSLNTGDGEQFF
TRBD1	TRBV11-1	.	TRBJ1-1	TGTGCCAGTAAACCGGGACAGGGCACCGAAGCTTTCTTT	CASKPGQGTEAFF
.	TRBV6-6	.	TRBJ2-1	TGTGCCATGGGCGACAATGAGCAGTTCTTC	CAMGDNEQFF
.	TRBV9	.	TRBJ2-5	TGTGCCAGCAGTTACGTGGCGGGCCAAGAGACCCAGTACTTC	CASSYVAGQETQYF
TRBD2	TRBV5-1	.	TRBJ2-2	TGCGCCAGCAGCTTGGGGTCGAGCGGGGGACCCACCGGGGAGCTGTTTTTT	CASSLGSSGGPTGELFF
.	TRBV19	few	TRBJ1-5	TGTGCCAGTTCTCAGGGTGGGGGGTCCAATCAGCCCCAGCATTTT	CASSQGGGSNQPQHF
TRBD2	TRBV29-1	.	TRBJ2-7	TGCAGCGCTGGGGAAGCGGGGCTAACCGGCTACGAGCAGTACTTC	CSAGEAGLTGYEQYF
.	TRBV14	.	TRBJ2-2	TGTGCCAGCAGCCTGTGGGGGGTGTTTGGCACCGGGGAGCTGTTTTTT	CASSLWGVFGTGELFF
TRBD1	TRBV4-3	.	TRBJ1-3	TGCGCCAGCAGCCCCGGGACAGCCCGGACTGGAAACACCATATATTTT	CASSPGTARTGNTIYF
.	TRBV15	.	TRBJ2-3	TGTGCCACCAGCAGAGATCTGGCGGGCACAGATACGCAGTATTTT	CATSRDLAGTDTQYF
TRBD2	TRBV6-2/TRBV6-3	once	TRBJ2-2	TGTGCCAGCAGTTACGACGTAGTAGCGGGGGCCCTGAACACCGGGGAGCTGTTTTTT	CASSYDVVAGALNTGELFF
TRBD1	TRBV5-1	.	TRBJ1-2	TGCGCCAGCAGCGACTGGACAGGGGGCGTAGGTGGAAGTGGCTACACCTTC	CASSDWTGGVGGSGYTF
.	TRBV7-2	.	TRBJ2-1	TGTGCCAGCAGCTTGGTGGCGGGCAATGAGCAGTTCTTC	CASSLVAGNEQFF
.	TRBV9	.	TRBJ1-5	TGTGCCAGCAGCGCGCTAGGACAGAACAATCAGCCCCAGCATTTT	CASSALGQNNQPQHF
.	TRBV12-1	.	TRBJ1-1	TGTGCCAGCAGCTTTGTCCGGGTTTCGCGGGATAAAGCATCGAACACTGAAGCTTTCTTT	CASSFVRVSRDKASNTEAFF
TRBD1	TRBV9	.	TRBJ1-2	TGTGCCAGCAGCCAGAACCCGGACAGGGGGATGACTAACTATGGCTACACCTTC	CASSQNPDRGMTNYGYTF
TRBD1	TRBV5-1	once	TRBJ1-4	TGCGCCAGCAGCACAGGACAGGGTGCAACTAATGAAAAACTGTTTTTT	CASSTGQGATNEKLFF
TRBD1	TRBV7-9	.	TRBJ2-7	TGTGCCAGCAGCTTAACAGGGGACGAGCAGTACTTC	CASSLTGDEQYF
.	TRBV7-9	.	TRBJ2-7	TGTGCCAGCAGCTTACTCCAGGGCTACGAGCAGTACTTC	CASSLLQGYEQYF
TRBD1	TRBV5-4	.	TRBJ1-2	TGTGCCAGCAGCTTGCCTCCGGGACAGGACCCAGGCTATGGCTACACCTTC	CASSLPPGQDPGYGYTF
.	TRBV7-6	.	TRBJ2-1	TGTGCCAGCAGCTTAACTTTAGCGTCGGGCAATGAGCAGTTCTTC	CASSLTLASGNEQFF
TRBD2	TRBV4-3	.	TRBJ2-3	TGCGCCAGCAGCCAAGTGGTGGCGGGGGGCCTCACAGATACGCAGTATTTT	CASSQVVAGGLTDTQYF
TRBD1	TRBV5-6	.	TRBJ1-2	TGTGCCAGCAGCTTCGGGACAGGGGGAGGGGTTGGCTATGGCTACACCTTC	CASSFGTGGGVGYGYTF
.	TRBV9	.	TRBJ2-1	TGTGCCAGCAGCGTAGCTGGAGGGCAATCCTACAATGAGCAGTTCTTC	CASSVAGGQSYNEQFF